A single TCR beta chain is shown here with its context. Its antigen specificity is not known. Per-nucleotide qualities are absent, and no much larger clonotype sits a single base away. The immunoSEQ Assay, a bias-controlled multiplex PCR, was used to amplify TCRbeta CDR3 regions from genomic DNA. Per the source publication's procedure: The number of nucleated cells in each sample was estimated from the amplification of reference gene primers within the assay. To quantify the absolute abundance of each unique TCRbeta CDR3 rearrangement, sequence reads were collapsed and filtered. For each sample, productive Simpson clonality was calculated as the square root of Simpson's diversity index over productive rearrangements. This is the immuneACCESS table as TCRdb keeps it, with only in-frame sequences that have V and J called. A part of the clones is gone; compared with another copy, unresolved V genes explain less than half, and the rest is unexplained. V, J and clone size are taken as reported in that table, and D and trimming were inferred from the DNA itself. Counted in this sample were about 41,000 clones; around 88% of them appeared once. The biggest ten clones account for approximately 44% of the sample.

The data were taken from a study of blood T cell repertoires in COVID-19 (dated by TCRdb to about 2020). Looking at the study overall: Samples covering the acute and convalescent phases of COVID-19 were provided by collaborators in the United States, Italy and Spain. The prospective study material was composed of cDNA or gDNA derived from T cells, B-cell-depleted T cells, or PBMCs. Deeply sampled blood TCRbeta repertoires from subjects exposed to, actively infected with, or recovered from COVID-19 were included in the dataset. The repertoires were made available in a free public database intended to serve as a resource for research on the immune response to SARS-CoV-2. The samples were drawn from the first 160 participants of the ongoing ImmuneRACE study and from 1,200 or so subjects provided by 6 global collaborators. The sample metadata nearly always contained a de-identified subject ID, COVID-19 status, age in years and sex. Where HLA class I and class II types were available, the types were taken from metadata supplied by the sample provider, not from assay-based typing.

Collaborating institutions collected whole blood in K2EDTA tubes following their own protocols. For TCRbeta analysis, collaborator samples were shipped as frozen whole blood, as isolated PBMCs, or as DNA extracted from either sample type. Results and caveats for the whole study, not just this receptor: How much clinical and demographic metadata was included differed by source and by participant, and the metadata was provided uncurated.

Sequenced material: peripheral blood. The sequence was collected from a woman of 80 years or more with active or convalescent COVID-19.

The bases are TGTGCCAGCAGTTTATCCGGCTCTGGAAACACCATATATTTT. Its amino acids are CASSLSGSGNTIYF. Rearrangement joined TRBV3-1 (or the pseudogene TRBV3-2) to TRBJ1-3, with the identity of the D gene unclear. Inclusive of the bounding cysteine and phenylalanine, the CDR3 is 14 residues long. Kept here is only the CDR3 DNA, which spans 42 bases and is read in frame from base 1. CDR1 and CDR2 were assigned from the germline V gene (reference sequence) as LGHDT and YNNKEL. V and J lose 6 bases and 0 bases, and a span of 9 bases separates them.